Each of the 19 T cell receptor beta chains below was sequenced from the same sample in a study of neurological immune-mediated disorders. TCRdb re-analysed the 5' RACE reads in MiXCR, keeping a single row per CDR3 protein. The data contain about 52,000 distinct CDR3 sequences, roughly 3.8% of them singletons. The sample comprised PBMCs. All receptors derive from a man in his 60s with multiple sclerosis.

The CDR3 reads CSALNHYQRERLYEQYF. For the CDR3, the DNA is TGCAGTGCCCTTAACCACTACCAGCGGGAGAGGCTCTACGAGCAGTACTTC. The genes are TRBV20-1 and TRBJ2-7, with 8 bases aligning to TRBD2. The length of the CDR3 is 17 residues. Germline CDR1 DFQATT, CDR2 SNEGSKA (reference sequence). Trimming removed 6 bases from V and 3 bases from J; junction bases left unmatched: 19.

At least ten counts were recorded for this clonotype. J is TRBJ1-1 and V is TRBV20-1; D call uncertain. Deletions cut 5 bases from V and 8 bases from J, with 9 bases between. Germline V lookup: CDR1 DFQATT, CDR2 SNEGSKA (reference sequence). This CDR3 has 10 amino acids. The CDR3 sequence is CSAYRAEAFF. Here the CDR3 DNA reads TGCAGTGCTTACCGGGCCGAAGCTTTCTTT.

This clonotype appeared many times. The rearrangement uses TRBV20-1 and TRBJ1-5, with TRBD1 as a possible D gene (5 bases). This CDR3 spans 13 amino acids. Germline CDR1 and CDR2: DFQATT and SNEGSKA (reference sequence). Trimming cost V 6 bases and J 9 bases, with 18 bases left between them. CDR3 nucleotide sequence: TGCAGTGCCAGTGACAGTCCTCAGGGGCCCCAGCATTTT. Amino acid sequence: CSASDSPQGPQHF.

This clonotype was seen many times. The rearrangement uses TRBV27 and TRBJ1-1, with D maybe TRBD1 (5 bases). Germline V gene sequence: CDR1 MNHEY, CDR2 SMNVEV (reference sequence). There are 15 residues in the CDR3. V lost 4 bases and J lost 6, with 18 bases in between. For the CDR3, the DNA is TGTGCCAGCAGTTCCGGGGGGTTTTCAGCCTCTGAAGCTTTCTTT. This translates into CASSSGGFSASEAFF.

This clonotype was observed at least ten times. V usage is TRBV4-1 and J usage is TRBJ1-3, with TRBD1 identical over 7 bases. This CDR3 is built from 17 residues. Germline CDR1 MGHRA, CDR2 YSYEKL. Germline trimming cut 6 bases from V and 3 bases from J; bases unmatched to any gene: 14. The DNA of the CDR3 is TGCGCCAGCAGTCCTCCAGGGGGGGAGTTGTTTGGAAACACCATATATTTT. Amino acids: CASSPPGGELFGNTIYF.

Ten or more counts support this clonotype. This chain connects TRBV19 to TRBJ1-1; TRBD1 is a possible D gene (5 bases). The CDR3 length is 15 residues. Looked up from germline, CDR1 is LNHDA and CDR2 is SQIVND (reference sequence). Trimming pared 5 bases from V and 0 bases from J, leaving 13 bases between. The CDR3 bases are TGTGCCAGTAGTTCGGACACCGGCCTGAACACTGAAGCTTTCTTT. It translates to CASSSDTGLNTEAFF.

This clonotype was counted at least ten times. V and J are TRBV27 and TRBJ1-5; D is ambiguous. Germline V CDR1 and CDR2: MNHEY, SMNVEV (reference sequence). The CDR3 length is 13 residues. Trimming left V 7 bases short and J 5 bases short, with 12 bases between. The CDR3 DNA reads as TGTGCCAGCACGGGTAGGGTCGATCAGCCCCAGCATTTT. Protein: CASTGRVDQPQHF.

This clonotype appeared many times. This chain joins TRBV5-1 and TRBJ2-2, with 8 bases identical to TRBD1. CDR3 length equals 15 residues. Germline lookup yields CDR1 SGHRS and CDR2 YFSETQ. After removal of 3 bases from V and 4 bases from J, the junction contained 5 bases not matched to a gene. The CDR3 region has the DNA TGCGCCAGCAGCTCCGGACAGGGTCTCACCGGGGAGCTGTTTTTT. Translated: CASSSGQGLTGELFF.

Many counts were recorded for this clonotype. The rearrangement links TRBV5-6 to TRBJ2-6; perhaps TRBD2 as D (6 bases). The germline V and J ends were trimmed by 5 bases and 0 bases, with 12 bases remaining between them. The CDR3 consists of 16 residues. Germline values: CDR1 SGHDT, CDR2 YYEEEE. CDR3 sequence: CASRSSANSGANVLTF. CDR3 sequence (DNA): TGTGCCAGCAGGTCTAGCGCCAACTCTGGGGCCAACGTCCTGACTTTC.

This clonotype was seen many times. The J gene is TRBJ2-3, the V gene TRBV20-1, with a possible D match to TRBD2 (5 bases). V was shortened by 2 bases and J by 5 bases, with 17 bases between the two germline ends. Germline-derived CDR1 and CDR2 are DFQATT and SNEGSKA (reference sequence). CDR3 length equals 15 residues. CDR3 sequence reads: CSARPDTRSRDTQYF. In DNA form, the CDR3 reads TGCAGTGCTAGACCAGACACTAGGAGTAGAGATACGCAGTATTTT.

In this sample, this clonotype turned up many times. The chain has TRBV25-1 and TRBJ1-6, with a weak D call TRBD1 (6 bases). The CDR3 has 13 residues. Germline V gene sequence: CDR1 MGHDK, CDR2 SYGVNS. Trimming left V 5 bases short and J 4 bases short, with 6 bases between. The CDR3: CASSTGYNSPLHF. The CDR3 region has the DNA TGTGCCAGCAGTACAGGGTATAATTCACCCCTCCACTTT.

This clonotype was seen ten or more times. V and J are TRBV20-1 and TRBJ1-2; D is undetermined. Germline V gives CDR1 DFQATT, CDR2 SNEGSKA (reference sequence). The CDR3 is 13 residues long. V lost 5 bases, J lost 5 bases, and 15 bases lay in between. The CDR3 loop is CSAPKTTGYGYTF. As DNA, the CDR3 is TGCAGTGCTCCAAAGACAACCGGATATGGCTACACCTTC.

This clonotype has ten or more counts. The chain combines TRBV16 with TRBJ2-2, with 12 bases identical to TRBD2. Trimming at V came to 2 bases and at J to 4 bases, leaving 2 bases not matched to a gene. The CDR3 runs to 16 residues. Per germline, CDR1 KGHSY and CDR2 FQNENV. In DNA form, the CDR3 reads TGTGCCAGCAGCCAAGAACTAGCGGGAGGCACCGGGGAGCTGTTTTTT. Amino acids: CASSQELAGGTGELFF.

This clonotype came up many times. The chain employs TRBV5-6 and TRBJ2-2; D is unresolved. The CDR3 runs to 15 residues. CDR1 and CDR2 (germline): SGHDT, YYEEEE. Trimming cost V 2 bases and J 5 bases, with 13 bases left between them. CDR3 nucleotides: TGTGCCAGCAGCTTTCAATATCGAAGTACCGGGGAGCTGTTTTTT. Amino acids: CASSFQYRSTGELFF.

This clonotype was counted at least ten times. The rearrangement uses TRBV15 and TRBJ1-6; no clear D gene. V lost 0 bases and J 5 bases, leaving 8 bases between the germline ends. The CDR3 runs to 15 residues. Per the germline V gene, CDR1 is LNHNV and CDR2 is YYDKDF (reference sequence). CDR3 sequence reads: CATSRDLTDNSPLHF. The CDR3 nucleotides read TGTGCCACCAGCAGAGATTTGACCGATAATTCACCCCTCCACTTT.

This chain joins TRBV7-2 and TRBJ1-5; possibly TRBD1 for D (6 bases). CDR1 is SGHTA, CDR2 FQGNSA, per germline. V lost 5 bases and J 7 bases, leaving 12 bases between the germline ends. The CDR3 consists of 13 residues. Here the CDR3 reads CASSLGQYQPQHF. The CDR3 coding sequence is TGTGCCAGCAGCCTAGGACAGTACCAGCCCCAGCATTTT. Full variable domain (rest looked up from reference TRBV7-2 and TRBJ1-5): GAGVSQSPSNKVTEKGKDVELRCDPISGHTALYWYRQSLGQGLEFLIYFQGNSAPDKSGLPSDRFSAERTGGSVSTLTIQRTQQEDSAVYLCASSLGQYQPQHFGDGTRLSIL.

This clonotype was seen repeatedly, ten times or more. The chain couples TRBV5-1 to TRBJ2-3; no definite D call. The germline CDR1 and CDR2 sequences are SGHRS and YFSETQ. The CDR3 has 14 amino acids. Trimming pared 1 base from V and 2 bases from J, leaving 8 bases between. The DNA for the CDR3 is TGCGCCAGCAGCTTGAGGGCTTTCACAGATACGCAGTATTTT. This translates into CASSLRAFTDTQYF.

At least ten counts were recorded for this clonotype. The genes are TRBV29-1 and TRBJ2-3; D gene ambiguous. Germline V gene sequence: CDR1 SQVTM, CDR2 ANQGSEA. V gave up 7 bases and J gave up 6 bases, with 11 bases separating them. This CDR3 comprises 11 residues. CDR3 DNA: TGCAGCGCTGGGAATGCGGATACGCAGTATTTT. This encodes CSAGNADTQYF.

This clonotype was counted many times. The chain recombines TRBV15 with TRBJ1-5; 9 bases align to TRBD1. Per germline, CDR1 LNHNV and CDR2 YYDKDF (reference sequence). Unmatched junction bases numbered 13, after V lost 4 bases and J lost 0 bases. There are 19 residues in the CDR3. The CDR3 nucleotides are TGTGCCACCAGCAATCTGGGCGGACAGGGGAGATCTAGCAATCAGCCCCAGCATTTT. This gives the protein CATSNLGGQGRSSNQPQHF.